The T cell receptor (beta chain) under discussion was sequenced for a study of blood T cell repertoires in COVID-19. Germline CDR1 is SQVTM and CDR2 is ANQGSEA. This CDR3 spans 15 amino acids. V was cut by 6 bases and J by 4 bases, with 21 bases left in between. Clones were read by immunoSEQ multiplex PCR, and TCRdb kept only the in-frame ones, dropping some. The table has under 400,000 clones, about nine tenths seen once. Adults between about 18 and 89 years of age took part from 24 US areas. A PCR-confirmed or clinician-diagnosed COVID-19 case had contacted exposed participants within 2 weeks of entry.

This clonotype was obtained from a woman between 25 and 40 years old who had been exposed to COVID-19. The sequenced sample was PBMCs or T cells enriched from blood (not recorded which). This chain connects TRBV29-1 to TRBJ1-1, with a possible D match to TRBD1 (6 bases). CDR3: CSVSAQQGMGTEAFF. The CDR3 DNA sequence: TGCAGCGTCTCCGCCCAACAGGGAATGGGCACTGAAGCTTTCTTT. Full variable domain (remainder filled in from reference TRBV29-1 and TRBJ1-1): SAVISQKPSRDICQRGTSLTIQCQVDSQVTMMFWYRQQPGQSLTLIATANQGSEATYESGFVIDKFPISRPNLTFSTLTVSNMSPEDSSIYLCSVSAQQGMGTEAFFGQGTRLTVV.